This T cell receptor beta chain was observed in a study of regulatory T cells in long-lasting Graves disease. V shed 2 bases and J 6 bases; nucleotides not matched to a gene: 6. The CDR3 spans 16 residues. Germline CDR1 and CDR2: MNHEY and SMNVEV (reference sequence). Ten or more counts support this clonotype. Investigators prepared the TCR beta libraries by applying iRepertoire HTBI primers and Arm-PCR of CDR3 regions. Each CDR3 protein gets one entry after TCRdb re-called the multiplex PCR reads with MiXCR. The data contain just over 600,000 distinct CDR3 sequences, about 16% of them seen just once; the ten biggest clones take up more than 15%. Time point in this sample: newly diagnosed GD, antithyroid drugs for less than 3 months. RNA isolated from PBMCs was used to make the TCR library. The data were also submitted as part of a second study, on T cells in Graves' hyperthyroidism and ophthalmopathy. That study adds: Stable hyperthyroidism: no ophthalmopathy progression over 18 months of follow-up.

The material was peripheral blood mononuclear cells (PBMCs), obtained at new diagnosis, from a patient treated with antithyroid drugs. V usage is TRBV27 and J usage is TRBJ1-5; 11 bases agree with TRBD1. The receptor's source is a woman in her thirties with Graves disease. The CDR3 here is CASSLGRTGGIQPQHF. CDR3 sequence (DNA): TGTGCCAGCAGTTTAGGTCGGACAGGGGGCATTCAGCCCCAGCATTTT.